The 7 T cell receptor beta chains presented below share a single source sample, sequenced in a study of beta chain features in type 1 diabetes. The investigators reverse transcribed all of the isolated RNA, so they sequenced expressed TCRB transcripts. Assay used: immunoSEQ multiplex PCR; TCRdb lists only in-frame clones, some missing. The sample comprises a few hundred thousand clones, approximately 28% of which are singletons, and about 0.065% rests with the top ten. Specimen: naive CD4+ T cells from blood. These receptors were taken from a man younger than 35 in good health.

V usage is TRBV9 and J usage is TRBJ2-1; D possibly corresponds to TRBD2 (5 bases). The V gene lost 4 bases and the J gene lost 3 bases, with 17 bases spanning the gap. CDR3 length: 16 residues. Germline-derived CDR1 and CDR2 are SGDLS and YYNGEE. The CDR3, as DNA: TGTGCCAGCAGCCCCGGCAGGAGGAATATCTACAATGAGCAGTTCTTC. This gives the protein CASSPGRRNIYNEQFF.

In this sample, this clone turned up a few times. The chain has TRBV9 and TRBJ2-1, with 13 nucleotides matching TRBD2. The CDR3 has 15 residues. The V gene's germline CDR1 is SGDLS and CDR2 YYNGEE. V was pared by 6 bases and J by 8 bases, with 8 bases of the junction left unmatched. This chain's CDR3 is CASTQTSGRPDEQFF. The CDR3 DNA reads TGTGCCAGCACACAGACTAGCGGGAGGCCGGATGAGCAGTTCTTC.

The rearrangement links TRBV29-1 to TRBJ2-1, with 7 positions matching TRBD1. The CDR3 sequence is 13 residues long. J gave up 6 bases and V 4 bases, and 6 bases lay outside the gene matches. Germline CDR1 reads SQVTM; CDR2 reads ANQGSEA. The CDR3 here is CSVGPGQFNEQFF. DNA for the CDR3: TGCAGCGTTGGCCCGGGACAGTTCAATGAGCAGTTCTTC.

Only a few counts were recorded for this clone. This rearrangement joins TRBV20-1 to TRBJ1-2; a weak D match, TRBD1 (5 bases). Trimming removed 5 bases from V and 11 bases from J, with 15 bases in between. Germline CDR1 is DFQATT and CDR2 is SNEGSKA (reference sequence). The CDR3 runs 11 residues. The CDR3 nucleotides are TGCAGTGCTTCTACTCTGTCAGGGTACACCTTC. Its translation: CSASTLSGYTF.

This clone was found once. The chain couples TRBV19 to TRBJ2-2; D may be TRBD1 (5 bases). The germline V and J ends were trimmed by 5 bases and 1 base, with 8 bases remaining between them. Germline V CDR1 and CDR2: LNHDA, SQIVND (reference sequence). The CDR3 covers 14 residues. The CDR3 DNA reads TGTGCCAGTAGTCTGACAGAGAACACCGGGGAGCTGTTTTTT. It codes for CASSLTENTGELFF.

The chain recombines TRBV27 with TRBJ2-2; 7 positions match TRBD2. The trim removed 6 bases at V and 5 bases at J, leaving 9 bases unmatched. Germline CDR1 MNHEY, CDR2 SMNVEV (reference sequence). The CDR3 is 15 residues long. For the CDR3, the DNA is TGTGCCAGCAGCCCTACTAGCGTTGAAACCGGGGAGCTGTTTTTT. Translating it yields CASSPTSVETGELFF.

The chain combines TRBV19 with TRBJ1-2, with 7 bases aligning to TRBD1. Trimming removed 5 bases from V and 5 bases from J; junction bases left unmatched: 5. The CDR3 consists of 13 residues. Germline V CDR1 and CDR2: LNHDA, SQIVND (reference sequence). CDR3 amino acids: CASSVTGPYGYTF. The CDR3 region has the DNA TGTGCCAGTAGTGTGACAGGGCCGTATGGCTACACCTTC.